This paragraph reports one T cell receptor (beta chain). Its antigen is undetermined. Method: immunoSEQ multiplex PCR; TCRdb's copy keeps in-frame clones and lacks some. The data hold approximately 51,000 clones, with around 85% observed a single time. Germline CDR1 is ENHRY and CDR2 is SYGVKD. The CDR3 has 12 residues. This specimen comes from a study of PD-L1 blockade in urothelial cancer. Background on the study: About 85% of the roughly 29 patients were men whose urothelial cancer was bladder-origin. Of prior chemotherapy regimens, patients had received between 0 and 3.

Study findings and constraints: Prediction of better survival came from below-median pretreatment blood TCR clonality.

The J gene is TRBJ1-2, the V gene TRBV10-3; D is unclear. The receptor comes from a man in his 60s with urothelial cancer. The source was PBMCs, collected around atezolizumab (anti-PD-L1) treatment. The CDR3 DNA reads TGTGCTTCCGCGAGGGCGGACTATGGCTACACCTTC. Amino acids: CASARADYGYTF.